One sample yielded the 21 T cell receptor beta chains listed below, sequenced in a study of early T cells in non-severe SARS-CoV-2 infection. TCRdb passed the 5' RACE reads through MiXCR, listing each CDR3 protein once. The sample includes tens of thousands of distinct CDR3 sequences, 5.8% of them seen just once. The specimen was whole blood. These receptors all stem from an adult who was a healthcare worker with PCR-confirmed SARS-CoV-2 infection or an uninfected control (not recorded which).

In this sample, this clonotype turned up many times. This chain links TRBV29-1 with TRBJ1-5; perhaps TRBD1 as D (6 bases). Trimming removed 7 bases from V and 11 bases from J, with 18 bases in between. The CDR3 sequence is 12 residues long. Germline loops: CDR1 SQVTM, CDR2 ANQGSEA. For the CDR3, the DNA is TGCAGCGATCGACCTCCGCAGGGGACCCAGCATTTT. Protein sequence: CSDRPPQGTQHF.

This clonotype has a count of ten or more. The chain has TRBV2 and TRBJ2-1; TRBD2 agrees at 8 bases. From germline, CDR1 is SNHLY and CDR2 FYNNEI. Unmatched junction bases numbered 8, after V lost 7 bases and J lost 9 bases. The CDR3 sequence is 13 residues long. CDR3 sequence: CASNREGVGEQFF. The CDR3 DNA reads TGTGCCAGCAACCGGGAGGGGGTCGGTGAGCAGTTCTTC.

In this sample, this clonotype turned up many times. CDR3 sequence: CASNSGGVGIQYF. DNA of the CDR3: TGTGCCAGCAATAGCGGGGGGGTTGGCATTCAGTACTTC. J is TRBJ2-4 and V is TRBV7-2; the match to TRBD2 covers 11 bases. V was clipped by 7 bases and J by 9 bases; unmatched bases: 5. CDR3 length: 13 residues. The germline V gene has CDR1 SGHTA and CDR2 FQGNSA.

This clonotype was detected ten times or more. The V gene is TRBV27, the J gene TRBJ2-5; D remains ambiguous. The V end was cut by 6 bases, the J end by 0 bases, with 5 bases between. The CDR3 totals 12 residues. Per germline, CDR1 MNHEY and CDR2 SMNVEV (reference sequence). The CDR3 spells CASSRNQETQYF. CDR3 in DNA: TGTGCCAGCAGCCGGAACCAAGAGACCCAGTACTTC.

Ten or more counts support this clonotype. The rearrangement joins TRBV7-6 to TRBJ1-3; tentatively, D is TRBD1 (5 bases). The length of the CDR3 is 17 residues. Germline V gives CDR1 SGHVS, CDR2 FNYEAQ. Trimming left V 7 bases short and J 2 bases short, with 21 bases between. The CDR3 DNA reads as TGTGCCAGCATCACGCCGCGGGACGGGAACACTGGAAACACCATATATTTT. Amino acid sequence: CASITPRDGNTGNTIYF.

In this sample, this clonotype turned up many times. The chain is built from TRBV30 and TRBJ1-2; D may be TRBD1 (5 bases). CDR1 and CDR2 (germline): GTSNPN, SVGIG (reference sequence). The V gene lost 5 bases and the J gene lost 5 bases, with 12 bases spanning the gap. There are 12 residues in the CDR3. CDR3 residues: CAWGGTAYGYTF. The CDR3 DNA reads as TGTGCCTGGGGCGGGACTGCGTATGGCTACACCTTC.

The CDR3 is CASRTSGTGAVEQYF. DNA of the CDR3: TGTGCCAGCAGAACATCCGGGACTGGGGCTGTGGAGCAGTACTTC. The rearrangement joins TRBV6-5 to TRBJ2-7; maybe TRBD2 (6 bases). This CDR3 contains 15 residues. Trimming cost V 6 bases and J 7 bases, with 22 bases left between them. Germline CDR1 MNHEY, CDR2 SVGAGI.

A word on this clonotype: A read error may produce the germline difference seen at one junction end. The chain recombines TRBV7-9 with TRBJ1-2; 10 bases fit TRBD1. Per the germline V gene, CDR1 is SEHNR and CDR2 is FQNEAQ (reference sequence). CDR3 length: 16 residues. CDR3 amino acids: CASSPPLGQGDYGYIF. CDR3 in DNA: TGTGCCAGCAGTCCACCCCTAGGACAGGGGGACTATGGCTACATCTTC.

This clonotype was seen many times. This rearrangement joins TRBV13 to TRBJ2-3, with 9 positions matching TRBD2. Losses at the gene ends were 0 bases for V and 0 bases for J; bases not matched to a gene: 4. The germline V gene has CDR1 PRHDT and CDR2 FYEKMQ (reference sequence). This CDR3 has 17 residues. In DNA, the CDR3 is TGTGCCAGCAGCTTAGGGCCTCTAGCGGGAAGCACAGATACGCAGTATTTT. Translating it yields CASSLGPLAGSTDTQYF.

This sequence joins TRBV5-4 and TRBJ2-7; 9 positions match TRBD2. CDR3 length equals 14 residues. V was clipped by 4 bases and J by 7 bases; unmatched bases: 9. Germline V gene data show CDR1 as SGHNT and CDR2 as YYREEE (reference sequence). The CDR3 protein is CASSGSGGVSEQYF. CDR3 in DNA: TGTGCCAGCAGCGGTAGCGGGGGAGTGTCTGAGCAGTACTTC.

This clonotype has just a few counts. The chain links TRBV30 to TRBJ2-2, with TRBD1 as a possible D gene (6 bases). The CDR3 length is 13 residues. Trimming removed 8 bases from V and 7 bases from J, with 17 bases in between. Germline lookup yields CDR1 GTSNPN and CDR2 SVGIG (reference sequence). The DNA of the CDR3 is TGTGCCGGTCGTTGGGGGCGGAACGGGGAGCTGTTTTTT. Residues: CAGRWGRNGELFF.

This clonotype was observed many times. V and J are TRBV20-1 and TRBJ2-1, with TRBD1 identical over 9 bases. The CDR3 sequence is 13 residues long. The ends lost 4 bases at V and 6 bases at J; junction bases unmatched: 4. Germline V gene data show CDR1 as DFQATT and CDR2 as SNEGSKA (reference sequence). The DNA for the CDR3 is TGCAGTGCTACGGGACAGGGATTCAATGAGCAGTTCTTC. Translation: CSATGQGFNEQFF.

This clonotype appeared a few times. The germline gene is not matched at one end of the junction; a read error may be the cause. The J gene is TRBJ2-1, the V gene TRBV12-5, with D maybe TRBD1 (5 bases). In germline, CDR1 is LGHNT, CDR2 FRNRAP. The CDR3 is made up of 16 amino acids. The CDR3 loop reads CASDLSLQVNYNEQFF. The DNA for the CDR3 is TGTGCTAGTGATTTGTCCCTACAGGTCAACTACAATGAGCAGTTCTTC.

This clonotype was counted many times. The chain recombines TRBV11-2 with TRBJ1-1; D possibly corresponds to TRBD1 (5 bases). CDR1 is SGHAT, CDR2 FQNNGV, per germline. Trimming removed 7 bases at V and 0 bases at J, with 15 bases between. The CDR3 is made up of 15 amino acids. The CDR3, as DNA: TGTGCCAGCATCCCTTGGGGCCGGGTGAACACTGAAGCTTTCTTT. Encoded protein: CASIPWGRVNTEAFF.

J is TRBJ2-3 and V is TRBV6-2 or TRBV6-3, with D perhaps TRBD2 (5 bases). Germline values: CDR1 MNHEY, CDR2 SVGEGT. Deletions cut 0 bases from V and 4 bases from J, with 11 bases between. CDR3 length: 15 residues. The CDR3, as DNA: TGTGCCAGCAGTTACTCGTGGGAGAACCCAGATACGCAGTATTTT. It encodes CASSYSWENPDTQYF.

This clonotype was seen ten or more times. J is TRBJ2-7 and V is TRBV2, with 8 bases that match TRBD1. V lost 4 bases, J lost 0 bases, and 11 bases stayed unmatched. The V gene's germline CDR1 is SNHLY and CDR2 FYNNEI. The CDR3 has 17 amino acids. Written as DNA, the CDR3 is TGTGCCAGCAGTGCTCAGGTTTGGACAGGGAGCTCCTACGAGCAGTACTTC. The encoded protein is CASSAQVWTGSSYEQYF.

This clonotype was recorded many times. This rearrangement joins TRBV5-1 to TRBJ2-3; D is uncertain. Germline values: CDR1 SGHRS, CDR2 YFSETQ. V lost 4 bases, J lost 0 bases, and 18 bases lay in between. The CDR3 extends over 17 amino acids. The CDR3 protein is CASSPRATRTSTDTQYF. The CDR3 DNA follows: TGCGCCAGCAGCCCTCGGGCGACGCGTACTAGCACAGATACGCAGTATTTT.

This clonotype has a count of ten or more. The chain has TRBV29-1 and TRBJ2-1, with D possibly matching TRBD2 (5 bases). The CDR3 has 13 residues. V lost 4 bases, J lost 2 bases, and 9 bases lay in between. The V gene's germline CDR1 is SQVTM and CDR2 ANQGSEA. CDR3 protein: CSVGPGTYNEQFF. CDR3 bases: TGCAGCGTTGGGCCGGGGACCTACAATGAGCAGTTCTTC.

This clonotype was seen many times. This chain uses TRBV12-3 or TRBV12-4 with TRBJ2-1; D might be TRBD1 (6 bases). V lost 6 bases to trimming and J lost 10 bases, with 22 bases between them. This CDR3 is 15 amino acids long. DNA of the CDR3: TGTGCCAGCAGGCCGGTTGGGCAGGGGTACGGCGAGCAGTTCTTC. This encodes CASRPVGQGYGEQFF.

This clonotype has at least ten counts. The CDR3, as DNA: TGCAGTGCTAGATCAATATCAGGGCAGGGCCTAGGAGAGACCCAGTACTTC. Protein sequence: CSARSISGQGLGETQYF. The J gene is TRBJ2-5, the V gene TRBV20-1, with D possibly TRBD1 on 5 matching bases. This CDR3 comprises 17 residues. Germline V gene sequence: CDR1 DFQATT, CDR2 SNEGSKA (reference sequence). V was pared by 2 bases and J by 4 bases, with 23 bases between.

This clonotype was recorded at least ten times. The rearrangement uses TRBV7-8 and TRBJ2-3; 11 bases fit TRBD2. V trimming: 5 bases; J trimming: 2 bases; junction bases outside the gene matches: 6. CDR1 SGHVS and CDR2 FQNEAQ come from the germline V gene. CDR3 size: 16 residues. The CDR3 here is CASSEGTSGNTDTQYF. The CDR3 DNA reads as TGTGCCAGCAGCGAAGGGACTAGCGGAAACACAGATACGCAGTATTTT.